This TCR beta chain came from a study of blood T cell repertoires in COVID-19. Study background: The United States, Italy and Spain supplied acute and convalescent COVID-19 samples. In each case, the material was cDNA or gDNA derived from T cells, B-cell-depleted T cells, or PBMCs.

In the study's own analysis: How many nucleated cells were present was estimated from reference gene primer amplification. Some clones are missing from TCRdb's copy, which holds only in-frame ones; the method was immunoSEQ multiplex PCR. That table is the source of V, J and clone size, and D and trimming were worked out from the DNA. The sample includes around 110,000 clones, around four fifths of them seen just once. Trimming cost V 8 bases and J 2 bases; bases outside gene matches: 5. The CDR3 has 13 residues. The chain recombines TRBV23-1 with TRBJ1-2; 7 nucleotides align to TRBD1. TRBV23-1 has ORF status, its function being uncertain. Sample: peripheral blood. This sequence originates from a woman in her sixties or seventies with acute or convalescent COVID-19. CDR3 protein: CASGRQGNYGYTF. For the CDR3, the DNA is TGCGCCAGCGGGCGACAGGGCAACTATGGCTACACCTTC.